The 21 T cell receptor beta chains listed next were all sequenced from one sample in a study of T cell responses to AZD1222 COVID-19 vaccine (TCRdb year 2021). The library relied on the immunoSEQ multiplex PCR assay. TCRdb re-hosts the immuneACCESS table, in-frame sequences only. Its copies lack some clones; in the studies checked, an unresolved V gene accounts for under half of them, and the cause for the rest is not known. In this sample the table shows approximately 140,000 clones, approximately 78% of which occur a single time. The ten largest clones represent about 4% of the sample. The time point label, as the study defines it: baseline before first vaccination. What the treatment or condition label conveys for this sample: meningococcal conjugate vaccine given as trial control. Here the sequenced sample was peripheral blood, taken on day 0 of MenACWY control vaccination. The receptors originated from an adult in good health.

V is TRBV7-9 and J is TRBJ1-2; 8 nucleotides match TRBD1. V lost 5 bases, J lost 8 bases, and 10 bases stayed unmatched. Looked up from germline, CDR1 is SEHNR and CDR2 is FQNEAQ (reference sequence). This CDR3 is 14 amino acids long. DNA of the CDR3: TGTGCCAGCAGCAGACAGGGGACCGGCGACGGCTACACCTTC. Protein sequence: CASSRQGTGDGYTF.

This clone was counted once. The genes are TRBV18 and TRBJ2-3, with a possible D match to TRBD2 (6 bases). This CDR3 is built from 17 residues. V was shortened by 1 base and J by 6 bases, with 20 bases between the two germline ends. Germline values: CDR1 KGHSH, CDR2 LQKENI. CDR3 in amino acids: CASSPLRAPSGGDTQYF. CDR3 sequence (DNA): TGTGCCAGCTCACCACTAAGAGCGCCCAGTGGAGGGGATACGCAGTATTTT.

This sequence joins TRBV6-4 and TRBJ2-7; D is uncertain. V gave up 7 bases and J gave up 2 bases, with 12 bases separating them. The CDR3 runs to 13 residues. The germline V gene encodes CDR1 MRHNA and CDR2 SNTAGT. CDR3 sequence (DNA): TGTGCCAGCACCCCGACGGAAACCTACGAGCAGTACGTC. It codes for CASTPTETYEQYV.

This clone showed up just once. The rearrangement joins TRBV9 to TRBJ2-5; D unresolved. Germline-derived CDR1 and CDR2 are SGDLS and YYNGEE. V was pared by 2 bases and J by 4 bases, with 9 bases between. CDR3 length: 13 residues. Written as DNA, the CDR3 is TGTGCCAGCAGCGTCTCTACCGCAGAGACCCAGTACTTC. It translates to CASSVSTAETQYF.

This clone was recorded only once. The V gene is TRBV10-1, the J gene TRBJ2-2; D possibly corresponds to TRBD2 (5 bases). CDR1 WNHNN and CDR2 SYGVQD come from the germline V gene (reference sequence). This CDR3 is built from 14 residues. Trimming took 4 bases from V and 1 from J, leaving 7 bases between them. CDR3 nucleotide sequence: TGCGCCAGCAGTGGAGGGAAGAACACCGGGGAGCTGTTTTTT. As protein: CASSGGKNTGELFF.

With respect to this clone: This specimen includes other DNA sequences encoding the same CDR3. The chain combines TRBV5-1 with TRBJ2-1; D is unclear. The V end was cut by 2 bases, the J end by 0 bases, with 6 bases between. The germline CDR1 and CDR2 sequences are SGHRS and YFSETQ. The CDR3 contains 14 residues. The CDR3 region has the DNA TGCGCCAGCAGCTTAGGCAGCTCCTACAATGAGCAGTTCTTC. Protein product: CASSLGSSYNEQFF.

The rearrangement joins TRBV5-5 to TRBJ2-1; no definite D call. There are 12 residues in the CDR3. Germline CDR1 reads SGHKS; CDR2 reads YYEKEE (reference sequence). V lost 2 bases, J lost 7 bases, and 7 bases lay in between. CDR3: CASSFEWNEQFF. The CDR3 bases are TGTGCCAGCAGCTTTGAATGGAATGAGCAGTTCTTC.

V and J are TRBV7-3 and TRBJ2-1; 11 bases map to TRBD1. Germline CDR1 is SGHTA and CDR2 is FQGTGA. The V segment lost 5 bases and the J segment 5 bases; nucleotides outside the gene matches: 8. This CDR3 contains 16 residues. The CDR3 is CASSPEGQGGNNEQFF. As DNA, the CDR3 is TGTGCCAGCAGCCCTGAGGGACAGGGGGGTAACAATGAGCAGTTCTTC.

The chain employs TRBV5-1 and TRBJ1-4; tentative D call: TRBD1 (6 bases). V was cut by 4 bases and J by 5 bases, with 15 bases left in between. The CDR3 covers 15 residues. Germline values: CDR1 SGHRS, CDR2 YFSETQ. The CDR3 nucleotides are TGCGCCAGCAGCCTCCGGGGGGCGCAGAATGAAAAACTGTTTTTT. This sequence encodes CASSLRGAQNEKLFF.

The CDR3 region has the DNA TGTGCCAGCAGCCATACAGGGATATACAGGGGTGAAGGAGGCTACACCTTC. Residues: CASSHTGIYRGEGGYTF. The rearrangement links TRBV5-5 to TRBJ1-2; TRBD1 aligns across 7 bases. Germline V CDR1 and CDR2: SGHKS, YYEKEE (reference sequence). Losses at the gene ends were 4 bases for V and 8 bases for J; bases not matched to a gene: 20. This CDR3 comprises 17 residues. The variable domain in full, with the rest retrieved from reference TRBV5-5 and TRBJ1-2, is DAGVTQSPTHLIKTRGQQVTLRCSPISGHKSVSWYQQVLGQGPQFIFQYYEKEERGRGNFPDRFSARQFPNYSSELNVNALLLGDSALYLCASSHTGIYRGEGGYTFGSGTRLTVV.

CDR3 DNA sequence: TGCGCCAGCAGCACGAACGCGGGACTATCCTACGAGCAGTACTTC. Translated, it gives CASSTNAGLSYEQYF. This chain uses TRBV5-1 with TRBJ2-7; 7 nucleotides agree with TRBD2. This CDR3 region has 15 residues. Germline V lookup: CDR1 SGHRS, CDR2 YFSETQ. J was trimmed by 1 base and V by 4 bases; bases with no gene match: 8.

The J gene is TRBJ1-1, the V gene TRBV3-1 (or the pseudogene TRBV3-2); TRBD1 might be the D (5 bases). The CDR3 is 15 residues long. The V gene lost 2 bases and the J gene lost 4 bases, with 14 bases spanning the gap. Germline CDR1 reads LGHDT; CDR2 reads YNNKEL (reference sequence). The CDR3 DNA sequence: TGTGCCAGCAGCCAATCTCCCCAGGGCATCACTGAAGCTTTCTTT. Translation: CASSQSPQGITEAFF.

The chain joins TRBV5-1 to TRBJ2-5; possibly TRBD2 for D (7 bases). Germline V CDR1 and CDR2: SGHRS, YFSETQ. The V end lost 0 bases, the J end lost 4 bases, and 13 bases lay between the germline ends. The CDR3 is 15 amino acids. Written as DNA, the CDR3 is TGCGCCAGCAGCTTGGGCCCAGGGGAGGGAGAGACCCAGTACTTC. Residues: CASSLGPGEGETQYF. Variable domain in full (rest from reference TRBV5-1 and TRBJ2-5): KAGVTQTPRYLIKTRGQQVTLSCSPISGHRSVSWYQQTPGQGLQFLFEYFSETQRNKGNFPGRFSGRQFSNSRSEMNVSTLELGDSALYLCASSLGPGEGETQYFGPGTRLLVL.

This clone was detected a few times. This CDR3 is CASSLAGSPLTDTQYF. CDR3 sequence (DNA): TGCGCCAGCAGCTTGGCGGGTAGTCCCCTCACAGATACGCAGTATTTT. The chain carries TRBV5-1 and TRBJ2-3; D is undetermined. The CDR3 contains 16 residues. Trimming cost V 0 bases and J 2 bases, with 13 bases left between them. The germline V gene has CDR1 SGHRS and CDR2 YFSETQ.

This clone was seen a few times. The V and J genes are TRBV23-1 and TRBJ2-5; 10 bases match TRBD1. TRBV23-1 has ORF status, its function being uncertain. The CDR3 spans 14 residues. V lost 11 bases to trimming and J lost 1 base; unmatched junction nucleotides: 7. In nucleotides, the CDR3 is TGCGCCGGGGGGGACAGGGGCACCCAAGAGACCCAGTACTTC. Protein sequence: CAGGDRGTQETQYF.

The chain joins TRBV5-1 to TRBJ1-1, with 7 bases matching TRBD1. The ends lost 4 bases at V and 0 bases at J; junction bases unmatched: 6. The CDR3 extends over 15 amino acids. CDR1 is SGHRS and CDR2 is YFSETQ in the germline V gene. The CDR3 DNA follows: TGCGCCAGCAGCGGGGACAGCTTCATGAACACTGAAGCTTTCTTT. Amino acids: CASSGDSFMNTEAFF.

J is TRBJ2-3 and V is TRBV10-2; 13 bases agree with TRBD2. The V segment lost 6 bases and the J segment 0 bases; nucleotides outside the gene matches: 0. The CDR3 has 15 residues. Germline CDR1 and CDR2: WSHSY and SAAADI. The CDR3, as DNA: TGCGCCAGCAGACTAGCGGGGGGGAGCACAGATACGCAGTATTTT. This gives the protein CASRLAGGSTDTQYF.

Of note for this clone: The identical CDR3 is also encoded by other nucleotide sequences in the sample. V and J are TRBV11-2 and TRBJ2-5, with D perhaps TRBD1 (5 bases). V was cut by 2 bases and J by 3 bases, with 7 bases left in between. Germline V gene data show CDR1 as SGHAT and CDR2 as FQNNGV. This CDR3 is 13 amino acids long. CDR3 bases: TGTGCCAGCAGCTTATCGACAGAAGAGACCCAGTACTTC. Amino acids: CASSLSTEETQYF.

This rearrangement joins TRBV3-1 (or the pseudogene TRBV3-2) to TRBJ1-2; no definite D call. Trimming took 0 bases from V and 13 from J, leaving 12 bases between them. Germline V gives CDR1 LGHDT, CDR2 YNNKEL (reference sequence). The CDR3 totals 12 residues. This chain's CDR3 is CASSQEVKGCTF. The CDR3, as DNA: TGTGCCAGCAGCCAAGAGGTGAAGGGTTGCACCTTC.

The chain uses TRBV2 and TRBJ1-2; 8 nucleotides align to TRBD1. The CDR3 has 14 amino acids. The V gene's germline CDR1 is SNHLY and CDR2 FYNNEI. Germline trimming cut 4 bases from V and 8 bases from J; bases unmatched to any gene: 9. The CDR3 loop is CASSGQGAGKGYTF. The CDR3 DNA sequence: TGTGCCAGCAGTGGCCAGGGGGCAGGGAAAGGCTACACCTTC.

The CDR3 region is CASSLSVQVGANVLTF. The CDR3 DNA follows: TGTGCCAGCAGCTTATCTGTCCAAGTAGGGGCCAACGTCCTGACTTTC. The gene calls are TRBV7-6 and TRBJ2-6; D gene ambiguous. The CDR3 spans 16 residues. The germline gives CDR1 SGHVS, CDR2 FNYEAQ. The germline V and J ends were trimmed by 2 bases and 4 bases, with 12 bases remaining between them.